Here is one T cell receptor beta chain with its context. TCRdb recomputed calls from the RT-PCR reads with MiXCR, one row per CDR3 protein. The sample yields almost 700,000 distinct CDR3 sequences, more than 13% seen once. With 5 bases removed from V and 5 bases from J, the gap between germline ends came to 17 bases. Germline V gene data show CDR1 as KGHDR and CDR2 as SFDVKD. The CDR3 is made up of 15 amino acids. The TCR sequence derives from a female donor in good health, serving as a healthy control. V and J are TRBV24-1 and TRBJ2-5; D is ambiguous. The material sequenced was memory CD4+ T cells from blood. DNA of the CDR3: TGTGCCACCAGTGCCCCCGGGCAAGGGCTTGAGACCCAGTACTTC. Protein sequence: CATSAPGQGLETQYF.